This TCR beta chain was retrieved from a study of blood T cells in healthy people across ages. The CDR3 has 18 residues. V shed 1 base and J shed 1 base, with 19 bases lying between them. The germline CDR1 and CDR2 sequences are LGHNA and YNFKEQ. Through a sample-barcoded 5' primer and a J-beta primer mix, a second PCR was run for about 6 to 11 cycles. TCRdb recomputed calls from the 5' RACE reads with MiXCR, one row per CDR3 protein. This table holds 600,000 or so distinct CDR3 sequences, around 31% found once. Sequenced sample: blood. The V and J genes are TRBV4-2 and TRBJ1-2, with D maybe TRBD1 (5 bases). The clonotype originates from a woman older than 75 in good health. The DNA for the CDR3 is TGTGCCAGCAGCCAAGGAGGGGCCACAGGTGCTTTTAACTATGGCTACACCTTC. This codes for CASSQGGATGAFNYGYTF.